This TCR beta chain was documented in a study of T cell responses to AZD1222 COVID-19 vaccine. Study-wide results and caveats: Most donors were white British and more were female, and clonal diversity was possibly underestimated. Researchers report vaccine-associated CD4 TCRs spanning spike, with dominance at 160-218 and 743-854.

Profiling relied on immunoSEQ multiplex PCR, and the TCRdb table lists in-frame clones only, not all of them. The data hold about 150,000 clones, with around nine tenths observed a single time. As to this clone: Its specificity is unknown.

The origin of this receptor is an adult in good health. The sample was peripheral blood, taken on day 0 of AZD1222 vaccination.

The CDR3 DNA follows: TGTGCCAGCAGTGATTGGACAGGGGCGAGGGGAATATATCAGCCCCAGCATTTT. It codes for CASSDWTGARGIYQPQHF. The chain links TRBV6-1 to TRBJ1-5, with 9 bases identical to TRBD1. CDR3 size: 18 residues. Germline CDR1 and CDR2: MNHNS and SASEGT. With V trimmed by 3 bases and J by 5 bases, 14 bases remained unmatched.